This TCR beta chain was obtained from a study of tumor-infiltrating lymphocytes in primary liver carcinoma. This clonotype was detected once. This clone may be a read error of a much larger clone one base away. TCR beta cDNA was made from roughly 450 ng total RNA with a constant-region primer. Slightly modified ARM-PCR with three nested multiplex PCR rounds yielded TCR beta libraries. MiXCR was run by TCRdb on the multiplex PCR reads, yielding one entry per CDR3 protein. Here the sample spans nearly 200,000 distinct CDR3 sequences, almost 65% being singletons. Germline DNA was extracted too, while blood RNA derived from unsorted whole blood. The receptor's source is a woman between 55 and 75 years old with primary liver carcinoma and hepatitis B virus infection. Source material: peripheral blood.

Here the CDR3 reads CASSYHTQGEETQYF. CDR3 coding DNA: TGTGCCAGCAGTTACCATACACAGGGCGAAGAGACCCAGTACTTC. This chain joins TRBV6-6 and TRBJ2-5; tentatively, D is TRBD1 (6 bases). Germline V gene data show CDR1 as MNHNY and CDR2 as SVGAGI (reference sequence). The CDR3 runs 15 residues. V was pared by 2 bases and J by 3 bases, with 13 bases between.